This TCR beta chain was recorded in a study of CD8+ T cells in alopecia areata. Study-wide background: Treated patients were given oral tofacitinib, which was dosed at 5 to 10 mg twice daily.

As to treatment: oral pan-JAK inhibitor, 5-10 mg twice daily. The CDR3 has 15 amino acids. V lost 2 bases and J 4 bases, leaving 17 bases between the germline ends. The V gene's germline CDR1 is SQVTM and CDR2 ANQGSEA. Study-level results: Resident alphabeta T cells of normal skin are also sequenced in scalp samples. Having one nonresponder leaves uncertain how baseline CD8+ expansion relates to response. Scalp and blood samples kept many expanded lesional clones throughout tofacitinib.

Concerning this clone: Its specificity is unknown.

Reverse transcribed after extraction, RNA yielded cDNA as the sequencing template. The protocol was immunoSEQ multiplex PCR, while the TCRdb copy is restricted to in-frame clones and leaves out a portion. Of around 140,000 clones listed, 85% to 90% are singletons. This sequence was found in a human donor with alopecia areata. The chain has TRBV29-1 and TRBJ1-2; the D is unclear. The sample consisted of CD8+ T cells sorted from blood, taken at week 4, from a patient treated with tofacitinib. In nucleotides, the CDR3 is TGCAGCGTTGAAATCCCCCCCGCGCAGCTCTATGGCTACACCTTC. This sequence encodes CSVEIPPAQLYGYTF.